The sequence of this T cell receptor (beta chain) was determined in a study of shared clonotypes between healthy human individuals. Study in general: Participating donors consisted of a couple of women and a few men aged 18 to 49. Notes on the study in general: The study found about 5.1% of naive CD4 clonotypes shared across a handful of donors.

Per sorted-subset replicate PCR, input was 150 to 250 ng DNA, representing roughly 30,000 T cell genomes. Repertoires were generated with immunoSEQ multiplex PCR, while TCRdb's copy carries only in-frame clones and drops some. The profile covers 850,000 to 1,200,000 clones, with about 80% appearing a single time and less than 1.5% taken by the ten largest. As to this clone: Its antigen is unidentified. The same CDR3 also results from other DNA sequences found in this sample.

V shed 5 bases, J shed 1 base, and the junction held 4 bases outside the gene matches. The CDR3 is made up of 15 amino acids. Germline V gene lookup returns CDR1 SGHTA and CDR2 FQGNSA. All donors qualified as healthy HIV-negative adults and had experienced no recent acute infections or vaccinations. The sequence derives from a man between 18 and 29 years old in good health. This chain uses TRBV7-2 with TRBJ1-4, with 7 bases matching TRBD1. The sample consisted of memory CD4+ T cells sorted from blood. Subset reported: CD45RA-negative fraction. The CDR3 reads CASSPPGGTNEKLFF. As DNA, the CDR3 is TGTGCCAGCAGCCCCCCAGGGGGAACTAATGAAAAACTGTTTTTT.